This TCR beta chain was observed in a study of T cell repertoires in cytomegalovirus infection. The CDR3 has 13 amino acids. With 5 bases removed from V and 5 bases from J, the gap between germline ends came to 12 bases. This clonotype was seen only a few times. Its antigen remains unknown. TCRdb reprocessed the reads with MiXCR, giving one entry per CDR3 protein. The table shows roughly 340,000 distinct CDR3 sequences, with approximately 32% occurring only once. The rearrangement joins TRBV12-3 or TRBV12-4 to TRBJ1-1, with a tentative D call TRBD1 (6 bases). This sequence was found in a human donor in good health (CMV status not recorded). Some clones in this sample may be carry-over from other donors' samples. Material: cultured PBMCs, obtained from culture after CMV antigen stimulation. CDR3 amino acids: CASSGGGGTEAFF. DNA for the CDR3: TGTGCCAGCAGTGGGGGCGGAGGGACTGAAGCTTTCTTT.